This T cell receptor beta chain was identified in a study of siplizumab effects on memory and regulatory T cells. Study results and limitations: A mean of approximately 70% of mappable alloreactive CD4+ clones were Treg-derived with siplizumab, compared with about 27% in controls.

Points on this clone: Antigen: not known.

Sequencing used immunoSEQ multiplex PCR; TCRdb keeps in-frame clones, though not all of them. The repertoire has approximately 84,000 clones, just under 95% of them found once; the top ten carry approximately 17%. CDR1 and CDR2 (germline): SGHDT, YYEEEE. Trimming cost V 3 bases and J 5 bases, with 13 bases left between them. This CDR3 comprises 14 residues. The chain links TRBV5-6 to TRBJ2-3; D is unresolved. The receptor was derived from a human donor in good health. The sequenced material came from CD8+ T cells sorted from blood. The CDR3 DNA is TGTGCCAGCAGCTCTTGGGGTGTGAGAGATACGCAGTATTTT. Amino acids: CASSSWGVRDTQYF.